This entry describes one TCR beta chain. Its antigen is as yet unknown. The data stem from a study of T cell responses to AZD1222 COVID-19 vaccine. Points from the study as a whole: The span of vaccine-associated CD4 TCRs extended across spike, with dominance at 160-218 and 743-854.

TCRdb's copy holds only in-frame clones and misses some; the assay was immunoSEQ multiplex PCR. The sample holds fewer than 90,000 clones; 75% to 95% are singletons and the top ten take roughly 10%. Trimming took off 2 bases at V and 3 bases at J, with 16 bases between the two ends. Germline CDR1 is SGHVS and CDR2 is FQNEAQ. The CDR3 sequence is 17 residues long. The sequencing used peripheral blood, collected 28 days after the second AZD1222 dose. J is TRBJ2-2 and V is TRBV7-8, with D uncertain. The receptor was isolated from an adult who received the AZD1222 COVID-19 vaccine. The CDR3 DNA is TGTGCCAGCAGCTTACTCGGTCGGACGGAATACACCGGGGAGCTGTTTTTT. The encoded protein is CASSLLGRTEYTGELFF.